The T cell receptor (beta chain) under discussion was sequenced for a study of blood T cell repertoires in COVID-19. Original processing methods: Estimation of nucleated cell counts was performed using reference gene primer amplification. Clones were read by immunoSEQ multiplex PCR, and TCRdb kept only the in-frame ones, dropping some. V, J and clone size are taken as reported in that table, and D and trimming were inferred from the DNA itself. The table includes hundreds of thousands of clones, roughly 85% detected once. Participant-reported clinical history was the basis for cohort assignment. The CDR3 contains 15 residues. Trimming shortened V by 5 bases and J by 0 bases, and 13 bases separated the two germline ends. Germline V gene lookup returns CDR1 MDHEN and CDR2 SYDVKM.

The sequencing input was PBMCs or T cells enriched from blood (not recorded which). The genes are TRBV28 and TRBJ1-1, with D uncertain. This clonotype originated in a woman in her 50s who had recovered from COVID-19. The CDR3: CASSPRTSLNTEAFF. The CDR3 DNA is TGTGCCAGCAGTCCACGGACTTCCTTGAACACTGAAGCTTTCTTT.